This T cell receptor beta chain was captured by sequencing in a study of OX40 agonist ivuxolimab in advanced cancers. Study as a whole: An anti-OX40 (CD134) antibody with agonistic activity, ivuxolimab, was administered to patients.

Study results and caveats: The study found among the lowest clonal expansion in partial responders at 0.1-3.0 mg/kg. By week 6 at 0.1 to 3.0 mg/kg, blood CD4+ and CD8+ T cells had expanded clonally. More expanded clones were seen, on average, in CD8+ T cells than in CD4+.

Profiled with immunoSEQ multiplex PCR; TCRdb holds only in-frame clones, not every one. The sample records tens of thousands of clones, about 87% being singletons. Notes on this clone: The antigen is unknown.

From germline, CDR1 is MNHNS and CDR2 SASEGT. V lost 5 bases and J 0 bases, leaving 10 bases between the germline ends. CDR3 size: 15 residues. The source is an adult with an advanced solid tumor such as melanoma, head and neck, liver or kidney cancer. This sample comprised CD4+ or CD8+ T cells sorted from blood, obtained in a trial of the OX40 agonist ivuxolimab. The chain employs TRBV6-1 and TRBJ2-2; possible D gene TRBD1, 5 bases. In DNA form, the CDR3 reads TGTGCCAGCAGTAAGGGGTCCTCGAACACCGGGGAGCTGTTTTTT. It is translated as CASSKGSSNTGELFF.